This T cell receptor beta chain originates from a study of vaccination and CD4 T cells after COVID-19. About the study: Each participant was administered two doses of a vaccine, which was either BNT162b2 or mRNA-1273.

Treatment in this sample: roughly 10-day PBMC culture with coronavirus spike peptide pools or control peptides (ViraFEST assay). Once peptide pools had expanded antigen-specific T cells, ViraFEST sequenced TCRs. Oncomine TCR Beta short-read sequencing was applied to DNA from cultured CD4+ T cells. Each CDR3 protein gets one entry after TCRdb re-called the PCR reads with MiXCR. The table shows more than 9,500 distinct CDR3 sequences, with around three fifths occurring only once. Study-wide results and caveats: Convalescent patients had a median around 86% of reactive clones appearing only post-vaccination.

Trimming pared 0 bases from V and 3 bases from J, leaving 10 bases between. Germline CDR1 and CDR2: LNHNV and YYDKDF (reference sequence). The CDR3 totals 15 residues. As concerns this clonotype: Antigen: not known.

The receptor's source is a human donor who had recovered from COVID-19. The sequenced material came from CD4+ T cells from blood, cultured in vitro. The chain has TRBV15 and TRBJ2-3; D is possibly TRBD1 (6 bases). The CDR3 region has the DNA TGTGCCACCAGCAGAGATGGTAGGGGGACAGATACGCAGTATTTT. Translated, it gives CATSRDGRGTDTQYF.